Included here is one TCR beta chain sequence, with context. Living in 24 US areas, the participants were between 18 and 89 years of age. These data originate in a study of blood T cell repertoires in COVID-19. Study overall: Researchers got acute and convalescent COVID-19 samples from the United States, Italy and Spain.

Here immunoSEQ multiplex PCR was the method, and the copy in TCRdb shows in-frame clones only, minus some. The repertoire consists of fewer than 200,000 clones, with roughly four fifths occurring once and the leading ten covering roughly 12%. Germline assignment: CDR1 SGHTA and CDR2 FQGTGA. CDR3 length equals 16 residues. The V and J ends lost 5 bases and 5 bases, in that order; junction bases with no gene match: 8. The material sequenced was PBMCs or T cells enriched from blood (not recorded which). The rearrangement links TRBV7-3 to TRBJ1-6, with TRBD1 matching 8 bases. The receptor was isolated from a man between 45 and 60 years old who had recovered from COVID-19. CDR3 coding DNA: TGTGCCAGCAGCCTCCAGGGGGCTGGCAATAATTCACCCCTCCACTTT. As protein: CASSLQGAGNNSPLHF.